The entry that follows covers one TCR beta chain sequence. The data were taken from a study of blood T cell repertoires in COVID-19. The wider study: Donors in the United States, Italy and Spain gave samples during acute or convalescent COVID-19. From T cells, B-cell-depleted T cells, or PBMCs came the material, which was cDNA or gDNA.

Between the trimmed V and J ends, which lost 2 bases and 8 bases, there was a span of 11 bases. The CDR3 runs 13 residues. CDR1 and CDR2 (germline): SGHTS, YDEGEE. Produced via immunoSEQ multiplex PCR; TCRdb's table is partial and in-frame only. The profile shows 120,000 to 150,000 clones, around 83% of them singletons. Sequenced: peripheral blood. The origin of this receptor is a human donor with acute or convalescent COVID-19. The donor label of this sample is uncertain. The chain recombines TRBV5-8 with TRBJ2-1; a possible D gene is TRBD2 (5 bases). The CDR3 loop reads CASSLRLAHEQFF. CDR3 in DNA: TGTGCCAGCAGCTTAAGGCTAGCCCATGAGCAGTTCTTC.